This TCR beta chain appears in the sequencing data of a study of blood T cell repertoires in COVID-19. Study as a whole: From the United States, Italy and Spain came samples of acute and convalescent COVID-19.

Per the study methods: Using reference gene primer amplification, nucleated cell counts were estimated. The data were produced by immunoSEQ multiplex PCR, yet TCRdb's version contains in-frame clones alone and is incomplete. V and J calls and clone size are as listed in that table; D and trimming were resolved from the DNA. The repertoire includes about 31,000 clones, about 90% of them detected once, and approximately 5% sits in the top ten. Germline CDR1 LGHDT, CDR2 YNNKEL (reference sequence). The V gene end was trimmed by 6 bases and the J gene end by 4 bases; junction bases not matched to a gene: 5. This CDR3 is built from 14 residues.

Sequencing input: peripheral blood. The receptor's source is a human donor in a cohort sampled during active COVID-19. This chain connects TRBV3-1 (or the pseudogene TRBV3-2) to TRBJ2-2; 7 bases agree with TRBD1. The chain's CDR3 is CASRKGQTTGELFF. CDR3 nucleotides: TGTGCCAGCAGGAAGGGACAGACCACCGGGGAGCTGTTTTTT.